The clone carrying this T cell receptor beta chain was seen only once. The data were obtained in a study of cytotoxic CD8 clonotypes in ibrutinib-treated CLL. The table came from immunoSEQ multiplex PCR; TCRdb's copy has only in-frame clones and leaves some out. The sample records 35,000 or so clones, around 75% being singletons. This CDR3 is built from 15 residues. J lost 0 bases, V lost 1 base, and 3 bases had no gene match. Germline assignment: CDR1 LGHNA and CDR2 YNFKEQ. The chain joins TRBV4-2 to TRBJ2-7; 7 bases align to TRBD1. Here the sequenced sample was PBMCs, taken at disease progression, from a patient treated with ibrutinib. The receptor comes from a human donor with chronic lymphocytic leukemia. The CDR3 DNA is TGTGCCAGCAGCCAAGGACAGGGCCTCTCCTACGAGCAGTACTTC. Translated: CASSQGQGLSYEQYF.